This entry features one T cell receptor beta chain sequence. No antigen is known for it. Amplification of TCR beta CDR3 regions was performed using RNA transcripts as template. Carried out on the TCR CDR3, a first-round RT-PCR used the HTBI primer set. MiXCR was run by TCRdb on the multiplex PCR reads, yielding one entry per CDR3 protein. The data contain under 750,000 distinct CDR3 sequences, roughly a sixth of them singletons. The sample is drawn from a study of T cells in Graves' hyperthyroidism and ophthalmopathy. Whole-study results and caveats: Most thyroid-expanded clonotypes above 0.001 were also found in blood.

With 0 bases removed from V and 9 bases from J, the gap between germline ends came to 12 bases. The germline V gene encodes CDR1 MNHEY and CDR2 SMNVEV (reference sequence). The CDR3 length is 15 residues. The clonotype comes from a woman in her fifties or sixties with Graves' hyperthyroidism that later progressed to Graves' ophthalmopathy. The chain combines TRBV27 with TRBJ1-6; a possible D gene is TRBD1 (5 bases). What was sequenced was blood. The CDR3 DNA is TGTGCCAGCAGTTTATCCCTCCAGGGACGTTCACCCCTCCACTTT. This sequence encodes CASSLSLQGRSPLHF.